This TCR beta chain stems from a study of memory CD4+ T cells and cytomegalovirus serostatus (dated by TCRdb to the late 2010s). Study-wide context: The cohort comprised about 33 healthy Belgian adults, 9 CMV seropositive and about 25 CMV seronegative. To replicate a published TCR-based CMV serostatus classifier, the study sequenced CD4+ memory TCRbeta repertoires from a Belgian cohort whose cytomegalovirus serostatus was known.

Single viable CD3+CD4+CD8-CD45RO+ cells were sorted as memory CD4+ T cells on a FACSAria II. CMV serostatus was determined using a Roche Elecsys assay that detects serum IgG against CMV pp150, pp28, p38 and p52. After the samples were thawed, total CD4+ T cells were enriched through positive selection using CD4 magnetic microbeads. The samples came from a different study that was designed specifically to examine the CD4+ T cell memory repertoire. Peripheral blood mononuclear cells were isolated and cryopreserved following standard operating procedures; serum was stored at -80 °C. The staining used CD3-PerCP (BW264/56), CD4-APC (RPA-T4), CD45RO-PE (UCHT1) and CD8-Pacific Orange (3B5) antibodies, and Sytox blue was used to exclude non-viable cells. Findings and caveats that apply to the study as a whole: On the Belgian cohort, the classifier built on the original framework reached a median bootstrapped AUC of roughly 0.94, with a 95% CI of 0.76-1.00. Only CD4+CD45RO+ memory cells were sequenced, in contrast to the original study, in which naive and memory CD4+ and CD8+ populations were covered. For predicting CMV serostatus, the median bootstrapped AUC was approximately 0.95 using the original framework and 0.91 using a US-trained random forest. Among the 164 previously reported CMV-associated TCRbeta sequences, some 67 showed up in the CD4+ memory repertoires, with each one found in between one and five individuals. The results were read as suggesting that the CMV-associated TCR signature is, for the most part, present in the CD4+ memory repertoire.

Genomic DNA was extracted from sorted cells with the Quick-DNA Microprep Kit. TCRbeta DNA was amplified with the immunoSEQ hsTCRbeta kit following the manufacturer's protocol. TCRbeta libraries were sequenced on an Illumina MiSeq instrument. From the authors' description of their analysis: Removing out-of-frame sequences left under 2.5 million distinct TCRbeta sequences, an average of roughly 68,000 per individual. Each individual was scored by the count of 164 previously reported CMV-associated TCRbeta sequences and the total productive distinct TCRbeta count. A beta-binomial model was reimplemented in Python, and scikit-learn random forests with default parameters were trained on data from the US cohort. Classifier performance on the Belgian cohort was reported as the median AUC with percentile confidence intervals calculated over 10,000 bootstrap iterations. Drawn from immuneACCESS, this table holds only the in-frame rearrangements with V and J called that TCRdb kept. Clones are partly lost; checked studies trace under half to an unresolved V gene and leave the rest unexplained. Clone size and the V and J calls come from that table; the DNA yielded D and trimming. Within this sample are under 80,000 clones, with approximately 78% of them counted one time only. In total, the top ten clones hold around 0.9% of the sample.

Turning to this clone: What antigen it recognizes has not been identified. Base qualities were left out, and no much larger clone turns up one base away.

Sequencing was done on a sample of memory CD4+ T cells from blood. The source is an adult in good health and CMV-seronegative.

The DNA is as follows: TGTGCCAGTAGTGGATCCGCTAGTCGCTCCTACGAGCAGTACTTC. This is translated as CASSGSASRSYEQYF. The rearranged chain carries TRBV19 and TRBJ2-7, with the D gene too uncertain to name. V and J are truncated by 5 bases and 0 bases respectively, leaving an intervening sequence of 14 bases. Per the germline V gene (reference sequence), LNHDA is the CDR1 and SQIVND is the CDR2. Reading from cysteine to phenylalanine, the CDR3 counts 15 amino acids. Here the CDR3 DNA is all that survives: 45 bases in frame from base 1.